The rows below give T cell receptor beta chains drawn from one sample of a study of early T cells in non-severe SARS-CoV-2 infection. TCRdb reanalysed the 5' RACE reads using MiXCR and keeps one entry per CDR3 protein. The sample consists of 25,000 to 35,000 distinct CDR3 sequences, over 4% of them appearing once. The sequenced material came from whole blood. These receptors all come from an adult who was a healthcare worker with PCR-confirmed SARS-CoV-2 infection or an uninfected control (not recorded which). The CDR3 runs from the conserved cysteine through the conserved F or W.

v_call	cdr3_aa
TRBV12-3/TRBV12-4	CASSFPNRVDNEQFF
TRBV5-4	CASRLTSGTDTQYF
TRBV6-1	CATPRRFANYGYTF
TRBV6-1	CASTVAGGLSYEQYF
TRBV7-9	CASSLAKLLGTDTQYF
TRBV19	CASTPQVNQPQHF
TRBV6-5	CASSASALRTGGDEQFF
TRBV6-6	CASSYYLVTANEKLFF
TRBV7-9	CASSTTSGKVTYNEQFF
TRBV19	CASSLPGGTEAFF
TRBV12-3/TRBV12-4	CASSLHSMNTEAFF
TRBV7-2	CASSSLGQMDYNEQFF
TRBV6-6	CASIFRGQGPSYNSPLHF
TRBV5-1	CASSLHPGGSRVTEAFF
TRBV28	CASSYPPNSPLHF
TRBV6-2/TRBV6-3	CASSPQSPGPQTYEQYF
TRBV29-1	CSVRQGAGPQHF
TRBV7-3	CASSLLGRQDTQYF
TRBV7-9	CASSLNYETQYF
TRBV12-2	CASRSWDRGTWGSNQPQHF
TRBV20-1	CSARDRLAGPDTGELFF
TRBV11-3	CASSSRLAAQGETQYF
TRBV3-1	CASSPRAGGFYEQYF
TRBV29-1	CSVAPAGEKLFF
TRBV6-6	CASSYSGTGRNEQYF
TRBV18	CASSPWKGPNTEAFF
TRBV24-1	CATSDADTGSGANVLTF
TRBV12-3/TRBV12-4	CASSFGTGRSYGYTF
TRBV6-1	CASSSQRTGNYEQYF
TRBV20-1	CSARPGLALEETQYF
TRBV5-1	CASSLTPQPWYEQYF
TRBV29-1	CSVGVVYTEAFF
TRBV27	CASSFSGGARNEQFF
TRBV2	CASSEGASPQVGEQYF
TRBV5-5	CASSSPDSLNTEAFF
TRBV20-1	CSAKERSTGSMNEQFF
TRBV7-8	CASSPRTSGTSTDTQYF
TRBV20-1	CSARDPGHAYEQYF
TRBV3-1	CASSQGSVGVATGFF
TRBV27	CASSLFGQGGYGYTF
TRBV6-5	CASSYEPSGRVETQYF
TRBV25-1	CASSGPDSNQPQHF
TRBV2	CASSYRGLSYEQYF
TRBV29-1	CSVAGTSGSYEQFF
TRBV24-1	CATSDPSTAYNEQFF
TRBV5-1	CASSLKQGPRETPLHF
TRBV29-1	CSVALVAGGPSSSNEQFF
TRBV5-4	CASSFPSGPSTDTQYF
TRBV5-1	CASSLTGSSYNEQFF
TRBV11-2	CASSFRTGSTDTQYF
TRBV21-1	CASSPRPCETGELFF
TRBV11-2	CASSSRDTTSTDTQYF
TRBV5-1	CASSPKTGGNEKLFF
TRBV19	CASSIMGGGDNEQFF
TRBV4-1	CASSQVLTGGPLNEQFF
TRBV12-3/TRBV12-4	CASTRGAPAEAFF
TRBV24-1	CATSDFGGLDRQFF